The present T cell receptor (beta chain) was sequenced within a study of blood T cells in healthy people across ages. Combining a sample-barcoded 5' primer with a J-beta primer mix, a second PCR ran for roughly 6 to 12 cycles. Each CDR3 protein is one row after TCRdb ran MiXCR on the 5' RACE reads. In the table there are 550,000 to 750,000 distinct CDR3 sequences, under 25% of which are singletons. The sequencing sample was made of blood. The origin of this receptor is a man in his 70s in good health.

The CDR3 nucleotides are TGCGCCAGCAGCTTGGCCTGGGGGTTCCGGGGGGGCCAGAACGAGCAGTACTTC. It yields the protein CASSLAWGFRGGQNEQYF. The rearrangement uses TRBV5-1 and TRBJ2-7, with 8 positions matching TRBD2. This CDR3 is 18 amino acids long. Germline V gene data show CDR1 as SGHRS and CDR2 as YFSETQ. The trim removed 0 bases at V and 5 bases at J, leaving 16 bases unmatched.